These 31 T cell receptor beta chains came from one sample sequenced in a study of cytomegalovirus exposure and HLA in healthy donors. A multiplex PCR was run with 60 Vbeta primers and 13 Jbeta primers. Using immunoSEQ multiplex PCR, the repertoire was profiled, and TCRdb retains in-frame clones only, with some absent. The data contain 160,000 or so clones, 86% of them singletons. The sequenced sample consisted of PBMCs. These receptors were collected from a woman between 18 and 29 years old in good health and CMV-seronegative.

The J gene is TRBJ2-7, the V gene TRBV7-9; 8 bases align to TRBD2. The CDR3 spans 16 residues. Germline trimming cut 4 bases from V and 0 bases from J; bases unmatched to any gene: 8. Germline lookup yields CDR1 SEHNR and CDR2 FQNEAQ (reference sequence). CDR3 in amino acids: CASSSSGGQSSYEQYF. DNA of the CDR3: TGTGCCAGCAGCTCCTCGGGGGGGCAGAGCTCCTACGAGCAGTACTTC.

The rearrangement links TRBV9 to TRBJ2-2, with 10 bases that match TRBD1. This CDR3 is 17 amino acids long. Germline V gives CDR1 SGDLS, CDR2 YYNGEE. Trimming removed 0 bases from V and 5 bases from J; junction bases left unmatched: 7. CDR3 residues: CASSVDPGTGETGELFF. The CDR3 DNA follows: TGTGCCAGCAGCGTAGATCCGGGGACAGGGGAGACCGGGGAGCTGTTTTTT.

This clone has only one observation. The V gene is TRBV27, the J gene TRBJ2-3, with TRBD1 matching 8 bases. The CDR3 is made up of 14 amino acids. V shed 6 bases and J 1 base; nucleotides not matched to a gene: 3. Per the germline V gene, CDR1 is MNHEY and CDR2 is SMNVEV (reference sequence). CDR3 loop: CASSTDRGTDTQYF. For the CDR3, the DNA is TGTGCCAGCAGCACGGACAGGGGCACAGATACGCAGTATTTT.

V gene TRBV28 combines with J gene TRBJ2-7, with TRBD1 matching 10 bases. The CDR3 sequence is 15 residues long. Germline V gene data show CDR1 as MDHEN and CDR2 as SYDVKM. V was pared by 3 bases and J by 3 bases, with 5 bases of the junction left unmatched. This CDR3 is CASSFQGQGVYEQYF. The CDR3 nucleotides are TGTGCCAGCAGTTTCCAAGGACAGGGGGTCTACGAGCAGTACTTC.

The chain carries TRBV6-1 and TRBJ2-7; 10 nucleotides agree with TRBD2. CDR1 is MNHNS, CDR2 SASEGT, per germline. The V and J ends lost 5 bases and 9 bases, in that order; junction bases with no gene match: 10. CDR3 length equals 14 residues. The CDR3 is CASSLGTSEAGQYF. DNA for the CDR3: TGTGCCAGCAGTCTCGGGACTAGCGAGGCCGGGCAGTACTTC.

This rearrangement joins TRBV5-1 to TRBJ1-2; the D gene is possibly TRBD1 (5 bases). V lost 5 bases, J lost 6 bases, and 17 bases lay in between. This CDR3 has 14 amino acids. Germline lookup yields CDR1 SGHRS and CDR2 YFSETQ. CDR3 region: CASRGERDFDGYTF. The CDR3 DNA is TGCGCCAGCAGGGGGGAGCGGGATTTTGATGGCTACACCTTC. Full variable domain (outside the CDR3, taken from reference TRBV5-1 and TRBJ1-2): KAGVTQTPRYLIKTRGQQVTLSCSPISGHRSVSWYQQTPGQGLQFLFEYFSETQRNKGNFPGRFSGRQFSNSRSEMNVSTLELGDSALYLCASRGERDFDGYTFGSGTRLTVV.

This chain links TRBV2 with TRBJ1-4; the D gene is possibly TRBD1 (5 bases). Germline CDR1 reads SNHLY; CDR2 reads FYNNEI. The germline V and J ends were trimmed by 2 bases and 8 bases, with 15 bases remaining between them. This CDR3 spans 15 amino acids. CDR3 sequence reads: CASSETHRQGEKLFF. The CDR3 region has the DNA TGTGCCAGCAGTGAAACCCACAGGCAGGGAGAAAAACTGTTTTTT.

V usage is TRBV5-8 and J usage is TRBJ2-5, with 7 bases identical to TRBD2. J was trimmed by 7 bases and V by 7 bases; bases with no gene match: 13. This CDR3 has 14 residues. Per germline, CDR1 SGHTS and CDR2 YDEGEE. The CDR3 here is CASDSRSGEGTQYF. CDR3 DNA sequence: TGTGCCAGCGACTCGCGCAGCGGGGAAGGGACCCAGTACTTC.

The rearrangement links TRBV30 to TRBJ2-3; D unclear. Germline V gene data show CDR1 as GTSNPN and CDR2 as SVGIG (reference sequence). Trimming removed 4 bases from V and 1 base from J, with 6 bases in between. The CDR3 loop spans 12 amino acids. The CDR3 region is CAWTPGTDTQYF. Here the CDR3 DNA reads TGTGCCTGGACCCCGGGCACAGATACGCAGTATTTT.

CDR3 sequence (DNA): TGTGCCACCGCGGGACAGATCGGTCAGCCCCAGCATTTT. Amino acid sequence: CATAGQIGQPQHF. This chain links TRBV6-6 with TRBJ1-5, with 7 bases identical to TRBD1. CDR3 size: 13 residues. Germline CDR1 reads MNHNY; CDR2 reads SVGAGI (reference sequence). Trimming removed 10 bases from V and 6 bases from J; junction bases left unmatched: 9.

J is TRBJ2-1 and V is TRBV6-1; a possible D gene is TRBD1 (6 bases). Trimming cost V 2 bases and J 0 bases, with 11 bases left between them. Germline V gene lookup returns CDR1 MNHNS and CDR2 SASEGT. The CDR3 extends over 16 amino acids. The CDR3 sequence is CASSEYRASSYNEQFF. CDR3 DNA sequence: TGTGCCAGCAGTGAATACAGGGCCAGCTCCTACAATGAGCAGTTCTTC.

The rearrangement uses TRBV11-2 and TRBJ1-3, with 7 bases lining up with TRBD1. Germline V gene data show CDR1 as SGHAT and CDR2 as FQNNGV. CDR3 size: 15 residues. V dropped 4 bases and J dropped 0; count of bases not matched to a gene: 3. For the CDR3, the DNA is TGTGCCAGCAGCTACTACAGGGGCTCTGGAAACACCATATATTTT. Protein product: CASSYYRGSGNTIYF. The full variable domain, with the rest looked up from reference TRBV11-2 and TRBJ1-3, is EAGVAQSPRYKIIEKRQSVAFWCNPISGHATLYWYQQILGQGPKLLIQFQNNGVVDDSQLPKDRFSAERLKGVDSTLKIQPAKLEDSAVYLCASSYYRGSGNTIYFGEGSWLTVV.

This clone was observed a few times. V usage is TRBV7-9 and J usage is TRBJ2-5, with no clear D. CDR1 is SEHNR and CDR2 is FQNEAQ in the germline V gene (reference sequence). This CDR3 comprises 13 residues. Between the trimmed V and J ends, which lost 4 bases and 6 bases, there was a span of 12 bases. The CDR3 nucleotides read TGTGCCAGCAGCTCCAACAGCAGGCAGACCCAGTACTTC. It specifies CASSSNSRQTQYF.

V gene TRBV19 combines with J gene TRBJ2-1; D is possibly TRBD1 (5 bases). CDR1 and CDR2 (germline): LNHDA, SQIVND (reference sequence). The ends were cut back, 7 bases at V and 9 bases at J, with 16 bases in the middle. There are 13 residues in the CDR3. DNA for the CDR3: TGTGCCAGTATCACCCCACCTAGGGGTGAGCAGTTCTTC. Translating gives CASITPPRGEQFF.

The CDR3 is CASSTGDGNQPQHF. Here the CDR3 DNA reads TGTGCCAGCAGTACAGGGGATGGCAATCAGCCCCAGCATTTT. This chain uses TRBV2 with TRBJ1-5; 7 positions match TRBD1. From germline, CDR1 is SNHLY and CDR2 FYNNEI. V was pared by 5 bases and J by 2 bases, with 3 bases of the junction left unmatched. This CDR3 is built from 14 residues.

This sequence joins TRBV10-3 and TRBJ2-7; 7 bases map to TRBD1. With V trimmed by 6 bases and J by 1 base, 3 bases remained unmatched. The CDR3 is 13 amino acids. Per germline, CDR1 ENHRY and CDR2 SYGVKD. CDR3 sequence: CAIRGDRSYEQYF. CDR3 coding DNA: TGTGCCATCAGGGGGGACAGATCCTACGAGCAGTACTTC.

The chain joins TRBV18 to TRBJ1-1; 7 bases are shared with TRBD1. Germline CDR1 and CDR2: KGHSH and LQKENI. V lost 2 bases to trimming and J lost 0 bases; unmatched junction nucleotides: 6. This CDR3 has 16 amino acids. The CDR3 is CASSPSRQGMNTEAFF. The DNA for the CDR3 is TGTGCCAGCTCACCATCAAGACAGGGCATGAACACTGAAGCTTTCTTT.

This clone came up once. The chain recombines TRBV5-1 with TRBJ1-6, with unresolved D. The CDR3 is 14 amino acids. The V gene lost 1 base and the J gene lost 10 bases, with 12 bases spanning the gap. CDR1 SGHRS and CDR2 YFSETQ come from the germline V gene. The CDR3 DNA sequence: TGCGCCAGCAGCTTGAGCTCGGTAGAGTCACCCCTCCACTTT. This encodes CASSLSSVESPLHF.

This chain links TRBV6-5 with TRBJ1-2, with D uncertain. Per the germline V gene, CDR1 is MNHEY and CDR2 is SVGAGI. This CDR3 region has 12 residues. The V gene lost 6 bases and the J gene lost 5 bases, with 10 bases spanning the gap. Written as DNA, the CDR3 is TGTGCCAGCAGGACGACGGGATATGGCTACACCTTC. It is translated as CASRTTGYGYTF.

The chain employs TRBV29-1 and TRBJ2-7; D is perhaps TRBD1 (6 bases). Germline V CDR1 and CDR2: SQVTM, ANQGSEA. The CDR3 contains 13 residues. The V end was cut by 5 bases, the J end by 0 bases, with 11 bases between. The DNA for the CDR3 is TGCAGCGTTTCCGACAGGCCCTCCTACGAGCAGTACTTC. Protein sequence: CSVSDRPSYEQYF.

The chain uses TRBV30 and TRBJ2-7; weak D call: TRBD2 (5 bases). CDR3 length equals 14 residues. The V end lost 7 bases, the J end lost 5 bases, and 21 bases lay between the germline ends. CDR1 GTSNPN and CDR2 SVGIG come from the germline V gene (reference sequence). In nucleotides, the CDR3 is TGTGCCTTTCAATGGTCGTCTGGGAGTAACGAGCAGTACTTC. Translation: CAFQWSSGSNEQYF.

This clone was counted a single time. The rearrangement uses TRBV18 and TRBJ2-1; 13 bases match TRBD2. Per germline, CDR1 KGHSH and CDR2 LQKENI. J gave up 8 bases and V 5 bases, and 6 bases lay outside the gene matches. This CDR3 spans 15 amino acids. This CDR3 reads CASSIGLAGVDEQFF. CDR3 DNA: TGTGCCAGCTCAATTGGACTAGCGGGAGTAGATGAGCAGTTCTTC.

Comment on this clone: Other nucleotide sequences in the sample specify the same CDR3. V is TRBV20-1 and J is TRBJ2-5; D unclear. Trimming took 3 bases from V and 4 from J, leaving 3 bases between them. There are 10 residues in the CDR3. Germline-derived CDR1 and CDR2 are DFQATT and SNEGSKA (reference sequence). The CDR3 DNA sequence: TGCAGTGCTAGGGCAGAGACCCAGTACTTC. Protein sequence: CSARAETQYF.

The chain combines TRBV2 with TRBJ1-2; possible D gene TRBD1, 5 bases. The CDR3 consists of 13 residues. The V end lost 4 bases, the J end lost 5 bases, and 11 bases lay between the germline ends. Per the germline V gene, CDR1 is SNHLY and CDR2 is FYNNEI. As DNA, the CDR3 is TGTGCCAGCAGTGCAGGGCCTGATTATGGCTACACCTTC. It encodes CASSAGPDYGYTF.

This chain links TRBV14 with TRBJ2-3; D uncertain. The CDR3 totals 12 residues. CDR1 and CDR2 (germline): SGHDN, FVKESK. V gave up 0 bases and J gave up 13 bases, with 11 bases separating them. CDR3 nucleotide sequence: TGTGCCAGCAGCCAAGATTCGTCTCGAGAGTATTTT. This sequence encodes CASSQDSSREYF.

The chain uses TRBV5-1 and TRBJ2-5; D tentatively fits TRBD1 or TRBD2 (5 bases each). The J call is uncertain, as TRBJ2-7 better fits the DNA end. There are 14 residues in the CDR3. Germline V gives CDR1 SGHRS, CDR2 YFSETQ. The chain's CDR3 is CASSWTGTSSEQYF. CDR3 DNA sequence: TGCGCCAGCAGCTGGACCGGGACCTCTAGCGAGCAGTACTTC.

CDR3: CASSMGEGTEAFF. The CDR3 DNA reads TGTGCCAGTAGTATGGGGGAGGGCACTGAAGCTTTCTTT. This sequence joins TRBV19 and TRBJ1-1; a weak D match, TRBD1 (5 bases). The CDR3 covers 13 residues. V lost 3 bases to trimming and J lost 4 bases, with 9 bases between them. From germline, CDR1 is LNHDA and CDR2 SQIVND (reference sequence).

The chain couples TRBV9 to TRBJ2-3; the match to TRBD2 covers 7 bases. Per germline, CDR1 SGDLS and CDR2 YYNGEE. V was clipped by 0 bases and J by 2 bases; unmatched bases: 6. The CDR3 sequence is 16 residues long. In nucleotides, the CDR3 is TGTGCCAGCAGCGTAGGGACTAGTGACCCCACAGATACGCAGTATTTT. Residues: CASSVGTSDPTDTQYF.

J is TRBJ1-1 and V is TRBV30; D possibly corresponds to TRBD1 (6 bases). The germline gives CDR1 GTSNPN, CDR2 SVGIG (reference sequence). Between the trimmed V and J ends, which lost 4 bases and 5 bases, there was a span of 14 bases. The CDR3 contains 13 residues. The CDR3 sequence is CAWTEGVVTEAFF. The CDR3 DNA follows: TGTGCCTGGACCGAGGGGGTAGTAACTGAAGCTTTCTTT.

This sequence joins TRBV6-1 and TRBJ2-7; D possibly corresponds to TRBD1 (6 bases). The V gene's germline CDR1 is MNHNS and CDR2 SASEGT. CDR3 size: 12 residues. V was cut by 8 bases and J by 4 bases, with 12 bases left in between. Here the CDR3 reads CASLYQGYEQYF. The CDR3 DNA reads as TGTGCCAGCCTTTATCAGGGGTACGAGCAGTACTTC.

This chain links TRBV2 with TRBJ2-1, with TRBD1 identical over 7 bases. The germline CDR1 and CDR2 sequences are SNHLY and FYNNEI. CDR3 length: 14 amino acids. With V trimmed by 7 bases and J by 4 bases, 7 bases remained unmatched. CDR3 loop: CASTRDRQYNEQFF. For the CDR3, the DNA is TGTGCCAGCACCCGGGACAGACAGTACAATGAGCAGTTCTTC.